A single sample is the source of the 22 T cell receptor beta chains below, sequenced in a study of cytomegalovirus exposure and HLA in healthy donors listed by TCRdb under 2017. Preparation of the library involved the immunoSEQ multiplex PCR assay. A mixture of 60 forward primers for TCR Vbeta segments and 13 reverse primers for TCR Jbeta segments was used in the multiplex PCR. TCRdb took over this immuneACCESS table, retaining in-frame rearrangements with V and J assigned. Such tables are incomplete; in checked studies, under half of the missing clones stem from an unresolved V gene, and the remainder is unexplained. The table kept for this sample lists fewer than 150,000 clones. 2% of the sample rests with the top ten. The sequenced material came from PBMCs. The source of these receptors is a woman aged 55-69 years in good health and CMV-seronegative.

This chain connects TRBV6-5 to TRBJ1-4; possible D gene TRBD1, 5 bases. Germline assignment: CDR1 MNHEY and CDR2 SVGAGI. The V and J ends lost 4 bases and 4 bases respectively, with 13 bases between them. This CDR3 spans 15 amino acids. CDR3 sequence reads: CASSSSGVDNEKLFF. The DNA of the CDR3 is TGTGCCAGCAGTTCGTCGGGGGTTGATAATGAAAAACTGTTTTTT.

This sequence joins TRBV4-1 and TRBJ2-1; no reliable D call. The CDR3 loop spans 17 amino acids. The germline V gene encodes CDR1 MGHRA and CDR2 YSYEKL. Between the trimmed V and J ends, which lost 1 base and 8 bases, there was a span of 21 bases. CDR3 nucleotides: TGCGCCAGCAGCCAAGCCAATTTCGCGGCGGAGCGCGATGAGCAGTTCTTC. Translation: CASSQANFAAERDEQFF.

About this clone: Other DNA sequences in the same sample also yield this CDR3. The V call is TRBV11-1, the J call TRBJ1-4, with TRBD1 matching over 7 bases. This CDR3 contains 13 residues. V was clipped by 4 bases and J by 9 bases; unmatched bases: 5. Germline values: CDR1 SGHAT, CDR2 FQDESV (reference sequence). CDR3 nucleotide sequence: TGTGCCAGCAGCTACGGGACAGAAAAAAAACTGTTTTTT. Translating it yields CASSYGTEKKLFF.

The chain joins TRBV2 to TRBJ1-1; D gene unclear. Germline V gives CDR1 SNHLY, CDR2 FYNNEI. This CDR3 is 13 amino acids long. Trimming pared 7 bases from V and 0 bases from J, leaving 9 bases between. CDR3 DNA sequence: TGTGCCAGCAAGCAGGAAATGAACACTGAAGCTTTCTTT. Translated, it gives CASKQEMNTEAFF.

The V gene is TRBV10-3, the J gene TRBJ2-7; a weak D match, TRBD1 (6 bases). Germline V gene lookup returns CDR1 ENHRY and CDR2 SYGVKD. The length of the CDR3 is 13 residues. Trimming took off 7 bases at V and 5 bases at J, with 15 bases between the two ends. For the CDR3, the DNA is TGTGCCATCACTCAGGGGCTGTGGCACGAGCAGTACTTC. Amino acids: CAITQGLWHEQYF.

This chain connects TRBV5-8 to TRBJ2-7; 9 nucleotides align to TRBD2. The CDR3 is 14 residues long. Trimming removed 7 bases from V and 2 bases from J; junction bases left unmatched: 7. Germline-derived CDR1 and CDR2 are SGHTS and YDEGEE. The CDR3: CASGRGTSPYEQYF. The CDR3 DNA reads TGTGCCAGCGGTCGGGGGACTAGCCCCTACGAGCAGTACTTC.

CDR3 sequence (DNA): TGTGCCAGCAGCCAAGCGACAACAGCGAACACTGAAGCTTTCTTT. Translation: CASSQATTANTEAFF. This rearrangement joins TRBV4-2 to TRBJ1-1; no clear D gene. V lost 1 base and J lost 1, with 10 bases in between. The germline V gene encodes CDR1 LGHNA and CDR2 YNFKEQ. The CDR3 extends over 15 amino acids.

In regard to this clone: An end of the junction differs from the germline gene, which may be a read error. The rearrangement links TRBV6-6 to TRBJ1-2; TRBD1 matches 7 bases. CDR1 and CDR2 from the germline V gene are MNHNY and SVGAGI (reference sequence). The CDR3 runs 15 residues. The CDR3: CASSSTVRDSRFVGF. The CDR3 nucleotides read TGTGCCAGCAGTTCCACTGTAAGGGACAGCCGATTCGTCGGCTTC.

The chain's CDR3 is CASRTGGGEQFF. CDR3 sequence (DNA): TGTGCCAGCAGAACAGGGGGAGGTGAGCAGTTCTTC. The chain links TRBV6-1 to TRBJ2-1; the match to TRBD1 covers 8 bases. This CDR3 has 12 residues. Per germline, CDR1 MNHNS and CDR2 SASEGT. V lost 6 bases to trimming and J lost 9 bases; unmatched junction nucleotides: 4.

To note about this clone: This specimen includes other DNA sequences encoding the same CDR3. The CDR3 nucleotides read TGCGCCAGCAGCTTGGGGGCGGGGTCCTACGAGCAGTACTTC. It codes for CASSLGAGSYEQYF. V usage is TRBV5-1 and J usage is TRBJ2-7; D is possibly TRBD2 (6 bases). This CDR3 comprises 14 residues. Germline CDR1 is SGHRS and CDR2 is YFSETQ. Trimming pared 0 bases from V and 1 base from J, leaving 8 bases between.

The chain is built from TRBV4-2 and TRBJ1-3, with D possibly being TRBD1 (6 bases). This CDR3 has 16 amino acids. Trimming removed 1 base from V and 2 bases from J, with 12 bases in between. Germline V lookup: CDR1 LGHNA, CDR2 YNFKEQ. The CDR3 nucleotides are TGTGCCAGCAGCCAAGTGAAGGGGGAAGCTGGAAACACCATATATTTT. It specifies CASSQVKGEAGNTIYF.

This sequence joins TRBV12-5 and TRBJ1-2, with a possible D match to TRBD1 (6 bases). V was trimmed by 7 bases and J by 4 bases, leaving 13 bases between them. Germline CDR1 reads LGHNT; CDR2 reads FRNRAP. The CDR3 is 13 residues long. CDR3 sequence: CASALDSLYGYTF. CDR3 in DNA: TGTGCTAGTGCCCTGGACAGCCTCTATGGCTACACCTTC.

With regard to this clone: Other DNA sequences in the same sample also yield this CDR3. V is TRBV4-2 and J is TRBJ1-5; tentative D call: TRBD1 (5 bases). The CDR3 is made up of 18 amino acids. The V gene's germline CDR1 is LGHNA and CDR2 YNFKEQ. Trimming stripped 3 bases from V and 2 bases from J, with 20 bases between. This CDR3 is CASSQEVTDGGGNQPQHF. The CDR3 DNA is TGTGCCAGCAGCCAGGAAGTGACGGACGGGGGTGGCAATCAGCCCCAGCATTTT.

J is TRBJ2-7 and V is TRBV27; the D gene is possibly TRBD2 (5 bases). Germline CDR1 and CDR2: MNHEY and SMNVEV (reference sequence). The CDR3 consists of 14 residues. Trimming cost V 0 bases and J 9 bases, with 15 bases left between them. For the CDR3, the DNA is TGTGCCAGCAGTTTATCGGGGAGTGGTGTTGTGCAGTACTTC. Translation: CASSLSGSGVVQYF.

J is TRBJ2-3 and V is TRBV27; D may be TRBD1 (5 bases). V lost 4 bases to trimming and J lost 0 bases, with 17 bases between them. The germline V gene has CDR1 MNHEY and CDR2 SMNVEV (reference sequence). The CDR3 length is 17 residues. CDR3 sequence reads: CASSSRARATSTDTQYF. The CDR3 DNA sequence: TGTGCCAGCAGTTCCCGGGCCAGGGCCACTAGCACAGATACGCAGTATTTT.

This chain joins TRBV2 and TRBJ2-7; 9 bases agree with TRBD1. Germline trimming cut 2 bases from V and 3 bases from J; bases unmatched to any gene: 5. Germline lookup yields CDR1 SNHLY and CDR2 FYNNEI. The CDR3 spans 15 residues. CDR3 in amino acids: CASSERWGQGYEQYF. The CDR3 DNA follows: TGTGCCAGCAGTGAACGTTGGGGACAGGGCTACGAGCAGTACTTC.

The gene calls are TRBV4-2 and TRBJ2-1; possibly TRBD1 for D (6 bases). Germline CDR1 LGHNA, CDR2 YNFKEQ. The V gene lost 4 bases and the J gene lost 8 bases, with 30 bases spanning the gap. The CDR3 has 19 amino acids. This chain's CDR3 is CASSRRQAIRTGPPDEQFF. CDR3 DNA: TGTGCCAGCAGCCGGAGACAGGCAATTAGAACCGGGCCGCCGGATGAGCAGTTCTTC.

This chain joins TRBV4-1 and TRBJ2-5; 11 bases agree with TRBD2. The J call may be wrong; the DNA end is better matched by TRBJ2-7. CDR1 and CDR2 (germline): MGHRA, YSYEKL. This CDR3 has 18 amino acids. DNA of the CDR3: TGCGCCAGCAGACAACTAGCGGGAGATACTCGGTTACACTACGAGCAGTACTTC. Translated, it gives CASRQLAGDTRLHYEQYF.

The chain uses TRBV27 and TRBJ2-3, with no clear D. Germline CDR1 reads MNHEY; CDR2 reads SMNVEV (reference sequence). V shed 6 bases and J shed 4 bases, with 5 bases lying between them. This CDR3 has 11 amino acids. As DNA, the CDR3 is TGTGCCAGCAGCGGTTCAGATACGCAGTATTTT. It yields the protein CASSGSDTQYF.

V usage is TRBV7-6 and J usage is TRBJ2-5, with unresolved D. Per germline, CDR1 SGHVS and CDR2 FNYEAQ. Trimming shortened V by 5 bases and J by 2 bases, and 3 bases separated the two germline ends. This CDR3 region has 11 residues. DNA for the CDR3: TGTGCCAGCAGCGCGCAAGAGACCCAGTACTTC. Its protein product is CASSAQETQYF.

This rearrangement joins TRBV28 to TRBJ2-3; TRBD2 agrees at 7 bases. From germline, CDR1 is MDHEN and CDR2 SYDVKM. This CDR3 contains 18 residues. V lost 2 bases, J lost 4 bases, and 15 bases stayed unmatched. The CDR3 DNA follows: TGTGCCAGCAGTTTAGCCGCTTCCGGCGGGAGTTCCCCAGATACGCAGTATTTT. Translated: CASSLAASGGSSPDTQYF. Filled out from reference TRBV28 and TRBJ2-3, the complete variable domain reads DVKVTQSSRYLVKRTGEKVFLECVQDMDHENMFWYRQDPGLGLRLIYFSYDVKMKEKGDIPEGYSVSREKKERFSLILESASTNQTSMYLCASSLAASGGSSPDTQYFGPGTRLTVL.

The chain is built from TRBV6-1 and TRBJ1-2; 10 positions match TRBD1. The CDR3 length is 13 residues. The trim removed 10 bases at V and 6 bases at J, leaving 8 bases unmatched. Germline loops: CDR1 MNHNS, CDR2 SASEGT. The CDR3: CATAGQGLNGYTF. For the CDR3, the DNA is TGTGCCACCGCGGGACAGGGGTTAAATGGCTACACCTTC.